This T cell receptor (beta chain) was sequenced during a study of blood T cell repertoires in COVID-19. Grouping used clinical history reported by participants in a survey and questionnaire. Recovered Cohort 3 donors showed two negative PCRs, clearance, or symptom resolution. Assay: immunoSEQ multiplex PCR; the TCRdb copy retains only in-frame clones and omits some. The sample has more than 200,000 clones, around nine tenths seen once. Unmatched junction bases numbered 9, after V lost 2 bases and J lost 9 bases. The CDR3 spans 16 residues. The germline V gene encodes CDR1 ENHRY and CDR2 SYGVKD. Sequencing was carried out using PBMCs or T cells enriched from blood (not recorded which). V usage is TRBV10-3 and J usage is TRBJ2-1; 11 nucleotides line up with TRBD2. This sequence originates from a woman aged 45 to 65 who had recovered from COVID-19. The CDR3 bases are TGTGCCATCAGTGAGGGAACTAGCGGGAGAGGGGTTGAGCAGTTCTTC. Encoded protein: CAISEGTSGRGVEQFF.